The sequence of this TCR beta chain was determined in a study of OX40 agonist ivuxolimab in advanced cancers. Sequencing was performed with immunoSEQ multiplex PCR; in TCRdb, only in-frame clones are kept and a portion is missing. Among around 85,000 clones listed, 91% were seen once. The CDR3 loop spans 16 amino acids. Per germline, CDR1 SGDLS and CDR2 YYNGEE. The V and J ends lost 1 base and 4 bases respectively, with 17 bases between them. The source of this sequence is an adult with an advanced solid tumor such as melanoma, head and neck, liver or kidney cancer. V is TRBV9 and J is TRBJ1-2; D perhaps matches TRBD1 (5 bases). Material: CD4+ or CD8+ T cells sorted from blood, obtained in a trial of the OX40 agonist ivuxolimab. In DNA form, the CDR3 reads TGTGCCAGCAGCGTACTAGACAGTCAGTCATCCTATGGCTACACCTTC. Encoded protein: CASSVLDSQSSYGYTF.